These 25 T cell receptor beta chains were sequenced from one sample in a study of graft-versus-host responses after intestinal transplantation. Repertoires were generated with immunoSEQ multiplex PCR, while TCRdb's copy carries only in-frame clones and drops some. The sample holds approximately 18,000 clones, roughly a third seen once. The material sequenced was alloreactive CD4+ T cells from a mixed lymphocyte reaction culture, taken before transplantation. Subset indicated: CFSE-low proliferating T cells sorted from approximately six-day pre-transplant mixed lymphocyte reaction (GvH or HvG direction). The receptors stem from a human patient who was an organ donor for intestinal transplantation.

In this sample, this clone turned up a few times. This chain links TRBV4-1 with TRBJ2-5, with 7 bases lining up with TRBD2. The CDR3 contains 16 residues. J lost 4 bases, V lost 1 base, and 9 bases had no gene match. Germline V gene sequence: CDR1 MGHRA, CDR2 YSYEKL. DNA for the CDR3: TGCGCCAGCAGCCAAGGAAGCGGGGCTTGGGGAGAGACCCAGTACTTC. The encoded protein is CASSQGSGAWGETQYF.

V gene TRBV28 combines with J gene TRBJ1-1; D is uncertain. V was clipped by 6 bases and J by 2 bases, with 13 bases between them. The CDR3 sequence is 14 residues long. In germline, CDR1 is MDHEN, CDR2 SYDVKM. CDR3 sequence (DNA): TGTGCCAGCAGCCCCCCGTGGATCAACACTGAAGCTTTCTTT. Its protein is CASSPPWINTEAFF.

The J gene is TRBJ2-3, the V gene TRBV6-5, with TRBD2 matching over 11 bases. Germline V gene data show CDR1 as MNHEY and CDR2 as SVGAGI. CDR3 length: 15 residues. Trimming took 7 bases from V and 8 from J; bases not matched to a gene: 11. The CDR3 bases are TGTGCCAGCACCAAGCTAGCGGGAGGCGGAGGTACGCAGTATTTT. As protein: CASTKLAGGGGTQYF.

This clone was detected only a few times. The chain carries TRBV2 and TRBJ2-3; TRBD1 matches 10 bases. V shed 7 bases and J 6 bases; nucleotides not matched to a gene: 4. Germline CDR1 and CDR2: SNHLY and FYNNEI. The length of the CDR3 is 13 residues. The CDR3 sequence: CASIPDRGDTQYF. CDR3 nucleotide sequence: TGTGCCAGCATCCCGGACAGGGGGGATACGCAGTATTTT.

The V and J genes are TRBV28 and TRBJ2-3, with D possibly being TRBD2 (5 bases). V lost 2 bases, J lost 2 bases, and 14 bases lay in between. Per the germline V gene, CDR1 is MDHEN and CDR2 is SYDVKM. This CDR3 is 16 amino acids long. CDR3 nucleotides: TGTGCCAGCAGTTTAATGGAGGCACTCCTCACAGATACGCAGTATTTT. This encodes CASSLMEALLTDTQYF. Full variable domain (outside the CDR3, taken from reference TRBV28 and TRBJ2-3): DVKVTQSSRYLVKRTGEKVFLECVQDMDHENMFWYRQDPGLGLRLIYFSYDVKMKEKGDIPEGYSVSREKKERFSLILESASTNQTSMYLCASSLMEALLTDTQYFGPGTRLTVL.

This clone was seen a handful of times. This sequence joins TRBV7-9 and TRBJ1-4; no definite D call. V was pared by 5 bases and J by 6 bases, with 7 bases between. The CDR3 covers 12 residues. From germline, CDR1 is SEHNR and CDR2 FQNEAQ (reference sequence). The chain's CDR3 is CASSNTDEKLFF. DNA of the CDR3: TGTGCCAGCAGCAACACAGATGAAAAACTGTTTTTT.

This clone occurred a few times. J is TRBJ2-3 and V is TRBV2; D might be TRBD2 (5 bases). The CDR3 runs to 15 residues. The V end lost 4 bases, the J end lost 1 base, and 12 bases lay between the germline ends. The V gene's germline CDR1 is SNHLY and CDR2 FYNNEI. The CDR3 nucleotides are TGTGCCAGCAGTGTATTTGGTAGCGGCACAGATACGCAGTATTTT. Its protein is CASSVFGSGTDTQYF.

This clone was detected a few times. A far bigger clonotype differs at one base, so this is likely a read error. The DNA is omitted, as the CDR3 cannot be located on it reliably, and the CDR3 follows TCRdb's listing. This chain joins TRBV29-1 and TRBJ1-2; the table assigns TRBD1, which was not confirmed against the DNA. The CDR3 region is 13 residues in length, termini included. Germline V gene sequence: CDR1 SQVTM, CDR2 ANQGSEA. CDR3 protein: CSVAEGADYGYPF.

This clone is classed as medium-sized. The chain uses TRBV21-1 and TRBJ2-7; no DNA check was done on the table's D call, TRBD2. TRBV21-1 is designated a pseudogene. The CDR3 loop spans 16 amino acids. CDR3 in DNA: TGTGCCAGCAGCAATGGGACTAGGACTATCGCCTGCGAGCAGTACTTC. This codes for CASSNGTRTIACEQYF.

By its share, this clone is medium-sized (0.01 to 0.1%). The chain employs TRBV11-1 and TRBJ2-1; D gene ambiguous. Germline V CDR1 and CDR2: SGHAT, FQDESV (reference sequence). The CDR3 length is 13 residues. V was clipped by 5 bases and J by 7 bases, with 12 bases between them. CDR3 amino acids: CASSLNELNEQFF. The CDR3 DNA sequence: TGTGCCAGCAGCCTAAACGAACTTAATGAGCAGTTCTTC.

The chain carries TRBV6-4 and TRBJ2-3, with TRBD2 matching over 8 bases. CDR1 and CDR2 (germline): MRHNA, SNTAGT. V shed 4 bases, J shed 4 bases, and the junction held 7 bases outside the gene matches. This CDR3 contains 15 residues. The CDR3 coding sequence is TGTGCCAGCAGTGTCGGCGCGGGAGGTTCAGATACGCAGTATTTT. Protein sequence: CASSVGAGGSDTQYF.

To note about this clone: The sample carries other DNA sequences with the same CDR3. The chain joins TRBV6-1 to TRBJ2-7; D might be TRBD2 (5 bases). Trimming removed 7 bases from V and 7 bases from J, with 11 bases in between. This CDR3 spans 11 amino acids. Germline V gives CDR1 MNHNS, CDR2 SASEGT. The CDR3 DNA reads TGTGCCAGCACCCTAGCCCGGGAGCAGTACTTC. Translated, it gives CASTLAREQYF.

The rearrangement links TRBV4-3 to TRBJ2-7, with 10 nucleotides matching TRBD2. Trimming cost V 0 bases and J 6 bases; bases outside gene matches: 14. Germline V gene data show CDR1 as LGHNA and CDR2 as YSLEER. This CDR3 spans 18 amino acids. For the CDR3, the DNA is TGCGCCAGCAGCCAAGATCAGTCTAGCGGGAGTTTTCCCTTCGAGCAGTACTTC. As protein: CASSQDQSSGSFPFEQYF.

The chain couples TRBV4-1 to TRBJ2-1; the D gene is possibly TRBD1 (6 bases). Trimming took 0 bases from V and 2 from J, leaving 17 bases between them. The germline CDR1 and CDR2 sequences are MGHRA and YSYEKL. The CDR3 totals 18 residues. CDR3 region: CASSQDWSAGDTYNEQFF. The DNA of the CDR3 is TGCGCCAGCAGCCAAGATTGGTCGGCAGGGGATACCTACAATGAGCAGTTCTTC.

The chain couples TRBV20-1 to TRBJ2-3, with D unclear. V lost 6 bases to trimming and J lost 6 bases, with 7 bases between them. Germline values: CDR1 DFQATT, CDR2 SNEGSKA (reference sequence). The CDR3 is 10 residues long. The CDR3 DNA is TGCAGTGCCACCCATGATACGCAGTATTTT. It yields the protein CSATHDTQYF.

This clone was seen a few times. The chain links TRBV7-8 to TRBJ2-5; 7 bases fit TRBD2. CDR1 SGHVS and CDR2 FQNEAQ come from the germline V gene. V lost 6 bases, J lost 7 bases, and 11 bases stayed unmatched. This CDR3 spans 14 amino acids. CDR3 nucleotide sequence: TGTGCCAGCAGGTCCGGGGCCTCGGGGGGGACCCAGTACTTC. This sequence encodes CASRSGASGGTQYF.

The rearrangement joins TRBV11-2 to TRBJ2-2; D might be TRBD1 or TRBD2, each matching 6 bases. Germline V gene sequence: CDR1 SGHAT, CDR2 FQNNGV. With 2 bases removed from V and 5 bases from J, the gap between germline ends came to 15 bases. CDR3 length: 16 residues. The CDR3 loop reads CASSLWGAFGTGELFF. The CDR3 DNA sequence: TGTGCCAGCAGCTTATGGGGGGCGTTTGGAACCGGGGAGCTGTTTTTT.

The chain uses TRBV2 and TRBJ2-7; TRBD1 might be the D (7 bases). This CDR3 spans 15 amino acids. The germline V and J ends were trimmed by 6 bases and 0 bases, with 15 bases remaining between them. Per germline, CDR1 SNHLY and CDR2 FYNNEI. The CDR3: CASRGGQRSSYEQYF. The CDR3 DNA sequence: TGTGCCAGCAGGGGGGGACAGAGGAGCTCCTACGAGCAGTACTTC. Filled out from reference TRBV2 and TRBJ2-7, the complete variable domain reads EPEVTQTPSHQVTQMGQEVILRCVPISNHLYFYWYRQILGQKVEFLVSFYNNEISEKSEIFDDQFSVERPDGSNFTLKIRSTKLEDSAMYFCASRGGQRSSYEQYFGPGTRLTVT.

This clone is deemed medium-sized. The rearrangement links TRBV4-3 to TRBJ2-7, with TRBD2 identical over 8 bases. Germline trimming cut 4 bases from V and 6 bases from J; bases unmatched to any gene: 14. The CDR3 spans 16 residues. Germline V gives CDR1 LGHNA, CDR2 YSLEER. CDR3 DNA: TGCGCCAGCAGCCTACGTGGGTCGGGAGGGCCAGGCGAGCAGTACTTC. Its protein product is CASSLRGSGGPGEQYF.

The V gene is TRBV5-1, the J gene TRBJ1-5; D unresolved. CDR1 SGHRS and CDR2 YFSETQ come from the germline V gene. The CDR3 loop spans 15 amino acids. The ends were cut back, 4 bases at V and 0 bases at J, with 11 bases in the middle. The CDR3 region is CASSPLGVSNQPQHF. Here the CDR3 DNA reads TGCGCCAGCAGCCCGCTCGGGGTTAGCAATCAGCCCCAGCATTTT.

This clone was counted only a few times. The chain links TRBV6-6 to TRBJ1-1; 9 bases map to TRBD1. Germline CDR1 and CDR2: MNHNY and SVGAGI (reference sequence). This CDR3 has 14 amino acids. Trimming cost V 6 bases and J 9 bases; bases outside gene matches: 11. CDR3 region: CASSWDRESGKAFF. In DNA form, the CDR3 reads TGTGCCAGCAGCTGGGACAGGGAGTCAGGAAAAGCTTTCTTT.

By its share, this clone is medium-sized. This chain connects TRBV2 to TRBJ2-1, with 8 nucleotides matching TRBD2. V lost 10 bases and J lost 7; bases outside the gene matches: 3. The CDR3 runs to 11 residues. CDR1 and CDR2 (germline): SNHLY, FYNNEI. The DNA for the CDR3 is TGTGCCACAAGACTAGCGAATGAGCAGTTCTTC. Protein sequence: CATRLANEQFF. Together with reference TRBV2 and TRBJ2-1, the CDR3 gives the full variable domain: EPEVTQTPSHQVTQMGQEVILRCVPISNHLYFYWYRQILGQKVEFLVSFYNNEISEKSEIFDDQFSVERPDGSNFTLKIRSTKLEDSAMYFCATRLANEQFFGPGTRLTVL.

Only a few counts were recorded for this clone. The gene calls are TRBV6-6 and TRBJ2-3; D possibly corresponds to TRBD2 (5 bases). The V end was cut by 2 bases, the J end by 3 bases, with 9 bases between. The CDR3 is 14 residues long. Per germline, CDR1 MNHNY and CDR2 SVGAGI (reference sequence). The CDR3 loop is CASSYRAGTDTQYF. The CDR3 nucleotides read TGTGCCAGCAGTTACCGGGCGGGTACAGATACGCAGTATTTT.

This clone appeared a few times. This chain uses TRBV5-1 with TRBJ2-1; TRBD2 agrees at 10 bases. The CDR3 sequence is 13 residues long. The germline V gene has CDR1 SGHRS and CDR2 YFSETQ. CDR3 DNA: TGCGCGAAACTAGCGGGATCCTACAATGAGCAGTTCTTC. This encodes CAKLAGSYNEQFF. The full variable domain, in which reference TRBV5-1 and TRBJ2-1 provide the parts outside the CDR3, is KAGVTQTPRYLIKTRGQQVTLSCSPISGHRSVSWYQQTPGQGLQFLFEYFSETQRNKGNFPGRFSGRQFSNSRSEMNVSTLELGDSALYLCAKLAGSYNEQFFGPGTRLTVL.

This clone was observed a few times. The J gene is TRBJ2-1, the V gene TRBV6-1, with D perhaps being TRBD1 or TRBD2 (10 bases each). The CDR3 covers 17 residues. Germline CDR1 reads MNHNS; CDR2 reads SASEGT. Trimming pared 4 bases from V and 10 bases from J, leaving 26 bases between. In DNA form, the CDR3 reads TGTGCCAGCAGTGGGACAGGGGGGCTAGCGGGAGCGGGCGAGCAGTTCTTC. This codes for CASSGTGGLAGAGEQFF.